The 5 T cell receptor beta chains below were found in one sample sequenced in a study of a mutant IDH1 vaccine in newly diagnosed glioma (dated by TCRdb to the early 2020s). The library was prepared using the immunoSEQ multiplex PCR assay. In its TCRdb copy, this immuneACCESS table keeps in-frame sequences only and misses some clones. Where compared with another copy, unresolved V genes explain less than half of these, and the others have no known cause. In all, the sample holds about 20,000 clones, and around 80% of those were seen once. Of the sample, over 10% falls within the top ten clones. Their antigen targets remain unknown. The time point label here, explained by the study, means: week 23, last vaccination. Every vaccine dose consisted of 300 ug of a 20-mer mutant IDH1 peptide in Montanide, administered subcutaneously together with topical imiquimod. The specimen comprised PBMCs, sampled from a glioma patient whose treatment included an IDH1 peptide vaccine. These receptors originate from a man between 25 and 39 years old with glioma.

The gene calls are TRBV14 and TRBJ2-1, with 10 bases that match TRBD2. This CDR3 region has 14 residues. Trimming cost V 1 base and J 10 bases; bases outside gene matches: 4. The germline gives CDR1 SGHDN, CDR2 FVKESK. The CDR3 region is CASSQGSGRVEQFF. The CDR3 DNA reads TGTGCCAGCAGCCAAGGGAGCGGGAGGGTCGAGCAGTTCTTC.

This clone was picked up one time. V is TRBV5-1 and J is TRBJ1-4, with D unresolved. The CDR3 extends over 14 amino acids. Germline CDR1 SGHRS, CDR2 YFSETQ. Deletions cut 5 bases from V and 5 bases from J, with 13 bases between. The CDR3 DNA reads TGCGCCAGCAGGGAGCGGATCGGGAATGAAAAACTGTTTTTT. This encodes CASRERIGNEKLFF.

This clone is labeled as large. The chain joins TRBV19 to TRBJ1-5, with a possible D match to TRBD1 (5 bases). Trimming took 3 bases from V and 0 from J, leaving 12 bases between them. The CDR3 has 16 amino acids. From germline, CDR1 is LNHDA and CDR2 SQIVND (reference sequence). CDR3 in amino acids: CASSMGGDDSNQPQHF. For the CDR3, the DNA is TGTGCCAGTAGTATGGGAGGGGACGATAGCAATCAGCCCCAGCATTTT.

The chain employs TRBV2 and TRBJ2-2, with 9 nucleotides matching TRBD2. Germline values: CDR1 SNHLY, CDR2 FYNNEI. The CDR3 loop spans 16 amino acids. V dropped 7 bases and J dropped 4; count of bases not matched to a gene: 10. The CDR3 loop is CASTPFSGSITGELFF. The CDR3 coding sequence is TGTGCCAGCACCCCCTTTAGCGGGAGTATCACCGGGGAGCTGTTTTTT.

V gene TRBV5-1 combines with J gene TRBJ2-7; D may match TRBD1 or TRBD2 (6 bases each). Germline V gene lookup returns CDR1 SGHRS and CDR2 YFSETQ. CDR3 length: 15 amino acids. The V and J ends lost 3 bases and 3 bases respectively, with 16 bases between them. DNA for the CDR3: TGCGCCAGCAGCTGGAGGGCAGGGGACCTCTACGAGCAGTACTTC. Its translation: CASSWRAGDLYEQYF.